Each of the 17 T cell receptor beta chains below was sequenced from the same sample in a study of blood T cell repertoires in COVID-19. The repertoire was sequenced with immunoSEQ multiplex PCR; TCRdb's copy has only in-frame clones and lacks some. The profile covers about 310,000 clones, with about nine tenths appearing a single time and roughly 5% taken by the ten largest. The sequenced sample was PBMCs or T cells enriched from blood (not recorded which). All receptors derive from a man aged 55 to 70 who had recovered from COVID-19.

The V call is TRBV28, the J call TRBJ1-4; D is possibly TRBD1 (5 bases). Per the germline V gene, CDR1 is MDHEN and CDR2 is SYDVKM. The V gene lost 5 bases and the J gene lost 4 bases, with 11 bases spanning the gap. This CDR3 comprises 14 residues. Here the CDR3 DNA reads TGTGCCAGCAGTACCACAGGCCTTAATGAAAAACTGTTTTTT. Translation gives CASSTTGLNEKLFF.

The V and J genes are TRBV5-6 and TRBJ2-1, with no clear D. V dropped 1 base and J dropped 2 bases, with 10 bases sitting between them. Per the germline V gene, CDR1 is SGHDT and CDR2 is YYEEEE. This CDR3 is 15 amino acids long. DNA for the CDR3: TGTGCCAGCAGCTTGATTCTGGGCCCCTACAATGAGCAGTTCTTC. Translated: CASSLILGPYNEQFF. The complete variable domain, with remaining parts taken from reference TRBV5-6 and TRBJ2-1, reads DAGVTQSPTHLIKTRGQQVTLRCSPKSGHDTVSWYQQALGQGPQFIFQYYEEEERQRGNFPDRFSGHQFPNYSSELNVNALLLGDSALYLCASSLILGPYNEQFFGPGTRLTVL.

The V gene is TRBV5-1, the J gene TRBJ2-2; 9 bases fit TRBD1. This CDR3 is built from 15 residues. Trimming cost V 0 bases and J 7 bases; bases outside gene matches: 4. Per the germline V gene, CDR1 is SGHRS and CDR2 is YFSETQ. The CDR3 loop is CASSLAQGAYGELFF. The CDR3 nucleotides read TGCGCCAGCAGCTTGGCACAGGGGGCATACGGGGAGCTGTTTTTT.

A note on this clone: An end of the junction does not agree with germline; a read error may underlie this. This rearrangement joins TRBV7-7 to TRBJ2-1; 9 nucleotides match TRBD1. There are 15 residues in the CDR3. The germline V gene has CDR1 SSHAT and CDR2 FNYEAQ (reference sequence). The CDR3 coding sequence is TGTGCTAGCAGCCTTCAGACAGGGGGGGTGAATGAGCAGTTCTTC. This codes for CASSLQTGGVNEQFF.

V and J are TRBV7-3 and TRBJ2-3, with D possibly TRBD2 on 7 matching bases. Trimming left V 5 bases short and J 5 bases short, with 20 bases between. Germline values: CDR1 SGHTA, CDR2 FQGTGA. CDR3 size: 16 residues. The CDR3 sequence: CASSILGGGRVDTQYF. The CDR3 DNA reads TGTGCCAGCAGCATCTTGGGGGGCGGGAGAGTAGATACGCAGTATTTT.

The CDR3 sequence is CASAGQGAVHYGYTF. CDR3 DNA: TGTGCCAGCGCGGGACAGGGGGCTGTTCACTATGGCTACACCTTC. V gene TRBV28 combines with J gene TRBJ1-2, with 12 bases fitting TRBD1. The V and J ends lost 8 bases and 3 bases, in that order; junction bases with no gene match: 7. The CDR3 extends over 15 amino acids. Germline CDR1 MDHEN, CDR2 SYDVKM.

The CDR3 region is CASSLAQGSFIQTNNEQFF. The CDR3 DNA follows: TGCGCCAGCAGCTTGGCCCAGGGGTCCTTCATACAGACTAACAATGAGCAGTTCTTC. This chain uses TRBV5-1 with TRBJ2-1; tentative D call: TRBD1 (6 bases). V was shortened by 0 bases and J by 5 bases, with 24 bases between the two germline ends. CDR1 is SGHRS and CDR2 is YFSETQ in the germline V gene. The CDR3 is made up of 19 amino acids.

The gene calls are TRBV19 and TRBJ2-7; 9 bases fit TRBD1. The V gene end was trimmed by 4 bases and the J gene end by 3 bases; junction bases not matched to a gene: 1. The length of the CDR3 is 13 residues. Germline-derived CDR1 and CDR2 are LNHDA and SQIVND (reference sequence). CDR3: CASSRDRDYEQYF. In DNA, the CDR3 is TGTGCCAGTAGTAGGGACAGGGACTACGAGCAGTACTTC.

The V and J genes are TRBV12-2 and TRBJ2-1; the table's D gene call, TRBD2, was not cross checked with the DNA. TRBV12-2 is flagged as a pseudogene. The CDR3 loop spans 15 amino acids. CDR3 DNA: TGTGCAAGTCGCCCAGGGGCGGGAGGAAGGAATGAGCAGTTCTTC. Translating it yields CASRPGAGGRNEQFF.

V is TRBV19 and J is TRBJ1-5; TRBD1 matches at 8 bases. This CDR3 region has 16 residues. The V and J ends lost 3 bases and 2 bases, in that order; junction bases with no gene match: 6. The germline V gene encodes CDR1 LNHDA and CDR2 SQIVND (reference sequence). This CDR3 is CASSMVDRGGNQPQHF. The CDR3 DNA reads as TGTGCCAGTAGTATGGTTGACAGGGGTGGCAATCAGCCCCAGCATTTT. Looking up the rest from reference TRBV19 and TRBJ1-5 gives the full variable domain: DGGITQSPKYLFRKEGQNVTLSCEQNLNHDAMYWYRQDPGQGLRLIYYSQIVNDFQKGDIAEGYSVSREKKESFPLTVTSAQKNPTAFYLCASSMVDRGGNQPQHFGDGTRLSIL.

This clone was recorded once. The J gene is TRBJ1-1, the V gene TRBV3-1 (or the pseudogene TRBV3-2), with 9 bases matching TRBD1. This CDR3 is built from 18 residues. J gave up 4 bases and V 1 base, and 13 bases lay outside the gene matches. From germline, CDR1 is LGHDT and CDR2 YNNKEL (reference sequence). The chain's CDR3 is CASSQVSYKTGGGTEAFF. The DNA of the CDR3 is TGTGCCAGCAGCCAAGTTTCCTATAAAACAGGGGGCGGCACTGAAGCTTTCTTT.

The chain combines TRBV21-1 with TRBJ2-4; the table's D call TRBD2 went unverified against the DNA. TRBV21-1 is assigned pseudogene status. The CDR3 is 16 residues long. The CDR3 DNA sequence: TGTGCCAGCAGCAAAGGAACGGAGGGAGCCAAAAACATTCAGTACTTC. It is translated as CASSKGTEGAKNIQYF.

The chain links TRBV4-2 to TRBJ2-7; D is unclear. Trimming pared 1 base from V and 5 bases from J, leaving 6 bases between. Looked up from germline, CDR1 is LGHNA and CDR2 is YNFKEQ. The CDR3 totals 12 residues. CDR3 sequence reads: CASSQGSHEQYF. The CDR3 nucleotides are TGTGCCAGCAGCCAAGGGAGCCACGAGCAGTACTTC.

The chain links TRBV18 to TRBJ2-7, with 7 bases that match TRBD1. Unmatched junction bases numbered 4, after V lost 3 bases and J lost 8 bases. CDR3 length: 12 residues. Per germline, CDR1 KGHSH and CDR2 LQKENI. CDR3 in DNA: TGTGCCAGCTCACCCGACAGGGAAAAGCAGTACTTC. The encoded protein is CASSPDREKQYF.

The chain joins TRBV5-1 to TRBJ1-6; 8 bases are shared with TRBD1. J gave up 9 bases and V 4 bases, and 12 bases lay outside the gene matches. Germline CDR1 is SGHRS and CDR2 is YFSETQ. CDR3 length: 16 residues. The CDR3 sequence is CASSRGGRGRSSPLHF. The CDR3 DNA reads TGCGCCAGCAGCCGAGGAGGCAGGGGGCGAAGTTCACCCCTCCACTTT.

This clone was recorded once. The chain couples TRBV24-1 to TRBJ2-1; the match to TRBD1 covers 11 bases. Germline CDR1 and CDR2: KGHDR and SFDVKD. The CDR3 is made up of 16 amino acids. Trimming at V came to 0 bases and at J to 8 bases, leaving 5 bases not matched to a gene. CDR3 in amino acids: CATSDLGTGGGDEQFF. In nucleotides, the CDR3 is TGTGCCACCAGTGATTTGGGGACAGGGGGAGGGGATGAGCAGTTCTTC.

The DNA of the CDR3 is TGTGCCAGCAGCTTTGGGGAAGCGGTTAATTCACCCCTCCACTTT. Its translation is CASSFGEAVNSPLHF. The rearrangement joins TRBV7-9 to TRBJ1-6; D gene unclear. The V end lost 3 bases, the J end lost 6 bases, and 12 bases lay between the germline ends. Germline lookup yields CDR1 SEHNR and CDR2 FQNEAQ (reference sequence). The CDR3 is made up of 15 amino acids.